What follows are 6 T cell receptor beta chains derived from one specimen sequenced in a study of blood T cell repertoires in COVID-19. Method: immunoSEQ multiplex PCR; TCRdb's copy keeps in-frame clones and lacks some. The sample consists of hundreds of thousands of clones, approximately 86% of them appearing once. Sequenced sample: peripheral blood. These TCRs come from a man aged 55 to 69 who had recovered from COVID-19.

The sample holds a few counts of this clone. The V and J genes are TRBV30 and TRBJ1-3, with D maybe TRBD1 (6 bases). This CDR3 spans 16 amino acids. CDR1 and CDR2 (germline): GTSNPN, SVGIG (reference sequence). V was cut by 1 base and J by 2 bases, with 15 bases left in between. The CDR3 coding sequence is TGTGCCTGGAGTGGTGTGGACAGTAGTACTGGAAACACCATATATTTT. Its protein is CAWSGVDSSTGNTIYF.

The chain couples TRBV10-3 to TRBJ2-5; 8 bases agree with TRBD2. The CDR3 runs 13 residues. Unmatched junction bases numbered 1, after V lost 5 bases and J lost 2 bases. Germline V CDR1 and CDR2: ENHRY, SYGVKD. CDR3 in DNA: TGTGCCATCAGTATAGCGGGGCAAGAGACCCAGTACTTC. Translation: CAISIAGQETQYF.

As DNA, the CDR3 is TGTGCCAGCAGCTTGGATCAGACTAGCGGGGTTTCTTCCCTCTACGAGCAGTACGTC. This codes for CASSLDQTSGVSSLYEQYV. The J gene is TRBJ2-7, the V gene TRBV5-6; 11 bases are a match to TRBD2. CDR1 and CDR2 from the germline V gene are SGHDT and YYEEEE. CDR3 length equals 19 residues. After removal of 0 bases from V and 3 bases from J, the junction contained 14 bases not matched to a gene.

In its sample, this clone was seen once. The chain is built from TRBV24-1 and TRBJ2-2; D call uncertain. V was trimmed by 0 bases and J by 1 base, leaving 14 bases between them. Germline lookup yields CDR1 KGHDR and CDR2 SFDVKD. The CDR3 has 18 amino acids. As DNA, the CDR3 is TGTGCCACCAGTGATTTGGGTTCTTCGCGCGGGAACACCGGGGAGCTGTTTTTT. It translates to CATSDLGSSRGNTGELFF.

The genes are TRBV19 and TRBJ1-5, with D tentatively TRBD1 (6 bases). V was trimmed by 5 bases and J by 7 bases, leaving 27 bases between them. The CDR3 is 18 amino acids. Germline-derived CDR1 and CDR2 are LNHDA and SQIVND (reference sequence). CDR3 sequence: CASSPRQVTGTRTQPQHF. In DNA form, the CDR3 reads TGTGCCAGTAGTCCCCGTCAGGTAACAGGGACTAGGACGCAGCCCCAGCATTTT.

The chain couples TRBV19 to TRBJ2-1; 8 nucleotides line up with TRBD2. This CDR3 is built from 15 residues. J gave up 8 bases and V 3 bases, and 9 bases lay outside the gene matches. Germline CDR1 reads LNHDA; CDR2 reads SQIVND (reference sequence). This chain's CDR3 is CASSIFGASGHEQFF. In DNA form, the CDR3 reads TGTGCCAGTAGTATTTTCGGGGCTAGCGGGCATGAGCAGTTCTTC.